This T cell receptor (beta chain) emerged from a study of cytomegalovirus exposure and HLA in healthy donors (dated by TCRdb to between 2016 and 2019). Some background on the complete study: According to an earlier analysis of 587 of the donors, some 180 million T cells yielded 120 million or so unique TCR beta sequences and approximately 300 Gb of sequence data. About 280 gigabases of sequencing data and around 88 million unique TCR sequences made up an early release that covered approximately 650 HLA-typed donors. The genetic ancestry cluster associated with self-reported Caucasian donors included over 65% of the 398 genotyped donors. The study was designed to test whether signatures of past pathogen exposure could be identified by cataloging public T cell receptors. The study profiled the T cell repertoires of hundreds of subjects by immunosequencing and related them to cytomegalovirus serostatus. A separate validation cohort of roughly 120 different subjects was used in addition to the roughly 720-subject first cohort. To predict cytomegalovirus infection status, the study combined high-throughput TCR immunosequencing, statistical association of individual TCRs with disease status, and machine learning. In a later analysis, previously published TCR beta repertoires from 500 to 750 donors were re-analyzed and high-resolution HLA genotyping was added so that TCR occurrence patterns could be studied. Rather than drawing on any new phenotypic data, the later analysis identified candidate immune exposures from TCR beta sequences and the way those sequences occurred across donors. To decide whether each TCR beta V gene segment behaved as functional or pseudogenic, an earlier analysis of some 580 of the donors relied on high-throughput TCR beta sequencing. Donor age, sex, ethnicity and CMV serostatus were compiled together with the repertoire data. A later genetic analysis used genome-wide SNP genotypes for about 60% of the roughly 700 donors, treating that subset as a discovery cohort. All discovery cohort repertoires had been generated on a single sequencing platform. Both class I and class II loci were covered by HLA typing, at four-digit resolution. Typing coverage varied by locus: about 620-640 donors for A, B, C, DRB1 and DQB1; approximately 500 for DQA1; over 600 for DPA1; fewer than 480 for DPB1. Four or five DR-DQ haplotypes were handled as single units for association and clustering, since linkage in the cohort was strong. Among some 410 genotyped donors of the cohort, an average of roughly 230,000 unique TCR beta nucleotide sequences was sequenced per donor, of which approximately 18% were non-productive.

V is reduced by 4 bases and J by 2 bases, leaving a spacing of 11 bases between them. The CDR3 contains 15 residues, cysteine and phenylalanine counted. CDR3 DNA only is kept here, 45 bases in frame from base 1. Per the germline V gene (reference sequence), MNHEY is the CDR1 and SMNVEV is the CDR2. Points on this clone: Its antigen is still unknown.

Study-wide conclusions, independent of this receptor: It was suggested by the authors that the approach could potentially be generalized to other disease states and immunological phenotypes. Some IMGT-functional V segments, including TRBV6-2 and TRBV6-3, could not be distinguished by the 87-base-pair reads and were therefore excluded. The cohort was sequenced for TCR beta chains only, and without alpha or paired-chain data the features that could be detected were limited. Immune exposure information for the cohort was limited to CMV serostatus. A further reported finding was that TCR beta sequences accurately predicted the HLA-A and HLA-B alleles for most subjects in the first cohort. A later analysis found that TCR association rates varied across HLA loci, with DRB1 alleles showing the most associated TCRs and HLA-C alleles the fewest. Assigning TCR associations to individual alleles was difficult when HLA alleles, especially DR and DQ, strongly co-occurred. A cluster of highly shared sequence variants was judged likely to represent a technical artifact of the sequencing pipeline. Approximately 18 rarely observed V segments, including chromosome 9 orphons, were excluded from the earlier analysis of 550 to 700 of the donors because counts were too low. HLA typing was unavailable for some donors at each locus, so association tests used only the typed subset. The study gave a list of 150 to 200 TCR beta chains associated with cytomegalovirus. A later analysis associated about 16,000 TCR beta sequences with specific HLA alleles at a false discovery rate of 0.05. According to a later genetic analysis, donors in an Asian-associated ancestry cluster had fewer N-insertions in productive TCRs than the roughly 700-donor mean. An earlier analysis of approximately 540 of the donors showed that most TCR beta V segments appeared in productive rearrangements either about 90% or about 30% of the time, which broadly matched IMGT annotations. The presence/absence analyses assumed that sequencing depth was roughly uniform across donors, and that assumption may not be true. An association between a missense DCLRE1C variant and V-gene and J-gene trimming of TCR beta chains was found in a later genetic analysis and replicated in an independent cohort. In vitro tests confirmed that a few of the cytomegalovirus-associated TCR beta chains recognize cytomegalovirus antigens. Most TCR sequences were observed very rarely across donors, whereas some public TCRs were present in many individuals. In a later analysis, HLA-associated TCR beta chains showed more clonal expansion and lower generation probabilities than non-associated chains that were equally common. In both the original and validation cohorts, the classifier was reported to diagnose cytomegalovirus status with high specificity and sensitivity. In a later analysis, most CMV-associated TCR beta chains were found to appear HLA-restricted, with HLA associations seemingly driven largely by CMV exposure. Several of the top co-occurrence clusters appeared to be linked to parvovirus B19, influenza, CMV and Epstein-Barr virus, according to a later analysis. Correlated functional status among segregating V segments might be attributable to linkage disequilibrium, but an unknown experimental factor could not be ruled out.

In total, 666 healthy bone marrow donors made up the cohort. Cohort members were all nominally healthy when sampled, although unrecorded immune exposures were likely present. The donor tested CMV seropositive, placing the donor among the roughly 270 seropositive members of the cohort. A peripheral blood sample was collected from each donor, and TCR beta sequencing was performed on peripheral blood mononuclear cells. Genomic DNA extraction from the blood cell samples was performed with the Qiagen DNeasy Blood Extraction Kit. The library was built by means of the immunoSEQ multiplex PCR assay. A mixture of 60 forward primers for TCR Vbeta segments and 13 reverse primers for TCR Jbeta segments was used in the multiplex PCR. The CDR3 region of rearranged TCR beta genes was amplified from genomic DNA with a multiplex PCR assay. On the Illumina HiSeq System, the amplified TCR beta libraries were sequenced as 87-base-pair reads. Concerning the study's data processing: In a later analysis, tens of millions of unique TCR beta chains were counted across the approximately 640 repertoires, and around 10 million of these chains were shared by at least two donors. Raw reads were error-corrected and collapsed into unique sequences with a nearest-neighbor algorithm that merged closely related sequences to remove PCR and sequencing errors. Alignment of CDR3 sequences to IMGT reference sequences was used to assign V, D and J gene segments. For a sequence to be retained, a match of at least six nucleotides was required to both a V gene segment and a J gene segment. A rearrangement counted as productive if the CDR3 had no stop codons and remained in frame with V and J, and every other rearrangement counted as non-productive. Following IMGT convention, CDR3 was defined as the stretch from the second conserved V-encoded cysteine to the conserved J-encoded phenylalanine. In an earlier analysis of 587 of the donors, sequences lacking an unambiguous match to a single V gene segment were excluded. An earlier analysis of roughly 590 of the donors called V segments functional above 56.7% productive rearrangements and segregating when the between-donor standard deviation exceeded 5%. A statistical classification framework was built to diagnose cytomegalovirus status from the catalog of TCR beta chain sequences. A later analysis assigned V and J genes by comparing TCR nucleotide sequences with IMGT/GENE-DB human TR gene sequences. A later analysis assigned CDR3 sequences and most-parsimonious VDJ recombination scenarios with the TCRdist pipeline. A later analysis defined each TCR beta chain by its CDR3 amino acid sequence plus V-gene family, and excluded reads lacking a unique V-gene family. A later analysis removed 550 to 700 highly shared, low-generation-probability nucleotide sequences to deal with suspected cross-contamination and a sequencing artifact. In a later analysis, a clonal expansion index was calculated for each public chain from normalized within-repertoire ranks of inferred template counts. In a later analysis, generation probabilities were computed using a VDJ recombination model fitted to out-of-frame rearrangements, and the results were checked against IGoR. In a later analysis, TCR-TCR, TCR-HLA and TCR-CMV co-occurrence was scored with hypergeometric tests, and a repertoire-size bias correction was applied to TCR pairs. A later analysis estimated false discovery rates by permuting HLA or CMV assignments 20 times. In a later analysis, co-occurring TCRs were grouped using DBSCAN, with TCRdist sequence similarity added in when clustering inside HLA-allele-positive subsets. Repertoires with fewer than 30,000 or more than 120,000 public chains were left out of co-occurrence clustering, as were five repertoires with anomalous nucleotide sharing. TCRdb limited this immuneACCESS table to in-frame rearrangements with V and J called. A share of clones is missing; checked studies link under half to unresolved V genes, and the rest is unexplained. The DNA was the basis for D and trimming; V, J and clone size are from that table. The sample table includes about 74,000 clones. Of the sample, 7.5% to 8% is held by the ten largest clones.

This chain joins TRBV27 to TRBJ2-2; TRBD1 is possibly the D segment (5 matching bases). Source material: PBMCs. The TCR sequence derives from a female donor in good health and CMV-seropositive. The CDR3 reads CASSSTGLNTGELFF. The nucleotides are TGTGCCAGCAGTTCTACAGGTCTAAACACCGGGGAGCTGTTTTTT.